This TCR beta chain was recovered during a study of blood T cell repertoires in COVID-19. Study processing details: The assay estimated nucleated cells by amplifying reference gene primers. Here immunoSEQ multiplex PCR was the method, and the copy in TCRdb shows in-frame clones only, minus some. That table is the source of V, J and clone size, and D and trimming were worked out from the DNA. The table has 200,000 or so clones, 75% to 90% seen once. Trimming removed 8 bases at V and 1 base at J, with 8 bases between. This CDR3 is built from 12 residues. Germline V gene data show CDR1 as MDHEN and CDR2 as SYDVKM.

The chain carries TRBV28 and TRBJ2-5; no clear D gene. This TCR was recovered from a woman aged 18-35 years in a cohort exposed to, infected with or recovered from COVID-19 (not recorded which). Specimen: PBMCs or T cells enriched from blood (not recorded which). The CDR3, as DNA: TGTGCCAGCTGGGCCTTCCAAGAGACCCAGTACTTC. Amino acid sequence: CASWAFQETQYF.